The rows below give T cell receptor beta chains drawn from one sample of a study of memory CD4+ T cells and cytomegalovirus serostatus. Produced via immunoSEQ multiplex PCR; TCRdb's table is partial and in-frame only. The repertoire holds 75,000 to 90,000 clones, with more than 70% as singletons. The sequenced sample was memory CD4+ T cells from blood. The receptors originated from an adult in good health and CMV-seronegative. CDR3s include the opening cysteine and the closing phenylalanine or tryptophan. The D gene is left open where the match is weak. Some rows have no size entry. The others give once, few or many, or a class for an expanded clone.

abundance: .; len: 14; d_gene: .; v_gene: TRBV27; j_gene: TRBJ1-2; CDR3nt: TGTGCCACCCTCCTGAGGGGGGGGAACTATGGCTACACCTTC; CDR3aa: CATLLRGGNYGYTF
abundance: .; len: 16; d_gene: .; v_gene: TRBV2; j_gene: TRBJ1-1; CDR3nt: TGTGCCAGCAGTGAACCCGGGACAATTATGAACACTGAAGCTTTCTTT; CDR3aa: CASSEPGTIMNTEAFF
abundance: .; len: 13; d_gene: .; v_gene: TRBV28; j_gene: TRBJ1-1; CDR3nt: TGTGCCAGCGTGAATACAGCAGTTCTGAATGCTTTCTTT; CDR3aa: CASVNTAVLNAFF
abundance: .; len: 15; d_gene: .; v_gene: TRBV11-2; j_gene: TRBJ2-4; CDR3nt: TGTGCCAGCAGCTTAGATTGGATAGTTCGAAACATTCAGTACTTC; CDR3aa: CASSLDWIVRNIQYF
abundance: .; len: 19; d_gene: TRBD1; v_gene: TRBV9; j_gene: TRBJ1-3; CDR3nt: TGTGCCAGCAGCGTAGGCCCCGGGACAGGGGTGGGCTCTGGAAACACCATATATTTT; CDR3aa: CASSVGPGTGVGSGNTIYF
abundance: .; len: 14; d_gene: .; v_gene: TRBV15; j_gene: TRBJ1-1; CDR3nt: TGTGCCACCAGCAGTAGGGTGACCGAAACTGAAGCTTTCTTT; CDR3aa: CATSSRVTETEAFF
abundance: .; len: 14; d_gene: TRBD1; v_gene: TRBV18; j_gene: TRBJ2-1; CDR3nt: TGTGCCAGCTCACCACCAAACAGGGGGGATGAGCAGTTCTTC; CDR3aa: CASSPPNRGDEQFF
abundance: few; len: 12; d_gene: .; v_gene: TRBV19; j_gene: TRBJ1-5; CDR3nt: TGTGCCAGTAAGGCACCTTATCAGCCCCAGCATTTT; CDR3aa: CASKAPYQPQHF
abundance: .; len: 16; d_gene: .; v_gene: TRBV7-2; j_gene: TRBJ2-2; CDR3nt: TGTGCCAGCACCGGCCGGGCTAGCGTTAACACCGGGGAGCTGTTTTTT; CDR3aa: CASTGRASVNTGELFF
abundance: .; len: 12; d_gene: TRBD2; v_gene: TRBV5-3; j_gene: TRBJ2-7; CDR3nt: TGTGCCAGAAGGCCAACGAAACGGGAGGGGTACTTC; CDR3aa: CARRPTKREGYF
abundance: .; len: 13; d_gene: .; v_gene: TRBV6-6; j_gene: TRBJ1-3; CDR3nt: TGTGCCAGCAGTAGACAAGCGGGAAACACCATATATTTT; CDR3aa: CASSRQAGNTIYF
abundance: .; len: 14; d_gene: TRBD1; v_gene: TRBV7-2; j_gene: TRBJ2-3; CDR3nt: TGTGCCAGCAGCACTGGACAGGGGACAGATACGCAGTATTTT; CDR3aa: CASSTGQGTDTQYF
abundance: .; len: 16; d_gene: .; v_gene: TRBV18; j_gene: TRBJ1-6; CDR3nt: TGTGCCAGCTCACCAAATTTTGGACGGGGGAATTCACCCCTCCACTTT; CDR3aa: CASSPNFGRGNSPLHF
abundance: .; len: 16; d_gene: TRBD1; v_gene: TRBV18; j_gene: TRBJ1-2; CDR3nt: TGTGCCAGCTCACCGGCAGGACAGGGATTTGGGTATGGCTACACCTTC; CDR3aa: CASSPAGQGFGYGYTF
abundance: .; len: 15; d_gene: .; v_gene: TRBV5-6; j_gene: TRBJ2-5; CDR3nt: TGTGCCAGCAGCTTCGGGCCTCTTGTACAAGAGACCCAGTACTTC; CDR3aa: CASSFGPLVQETQYF
abundance: .; len: 14; d_gene: TRBD1; v_gene: TRBV9; j_gene: TRBJ1-1; CDR3nt: TGTGCCAGCAGCGTGACAGGGAAATCCACTGAAGCTTTCTTT; CDR3aa: CASSVTGKSTEAFF
abundance: .; len: 19; d_gene: TRBD2; v_gene: TRBV27; j_gene: TRBJ2-5; CDR3nt: TGTGCCAGCAGTTTAGCTGCTGGACTAGCGGGGGGAAGACGAGAGACCCAGTACTTC; CDR3aa: CASSLAAGLAGGRRETQYF
abundance: .; len: 15; d_gene: .; v_gene: TRBV5-5; j_gene: TRBJ1-4; CDR3nt: TGTGCCAGCAGCCAGACCGGGCTCTCTAATGAAAAACTGTTTTTT; CDR3aa: CASSQTGLSNEKLFF
abundance: once; len: 16; d_gene: .; v_gene: TRBV27; j_gene: TRBJ2-7; CDR3nt: TGTGCCAGCAGTCGCAGGGGGGGCGGGGGGAACTACGAGCAGTACTTC; CDR3aa: CASSRRGGGGNYEQYF
abundance: .; len: 12; d_gene: .; v_gene: TRBV2; j_gene: TRBJ1-2; CDR3nt: TGTGCCAGTAATTCGGGAGGGTATGGCTACACCTTC; CDR3aa: CASNSGGYGYTF
abundance: .; len: 14; d_gene: TRBD1; v_gene: TRBV5-1; j_gene: TRBJ1-3; CDR3nt: TGCGCCAGCAGCTCCGGGACAGCCTCGGGGACCATATATTTT; CDR3aa: CASSSGTASGTIYF
abundance: .; len: 14; d_gene: TRBD1; v_gene: TRBV15; j_gene: TRBJ1-5; CDR3nt: TGTGCCACCAGCTGGACAGGGGCGCGGCAGCCCCAGCATTTT; CDR3aa: CATSWTGARQPQHF
abundance: .; len: 16; d_gene: TRBD2; v_gene: TRBV18; j_gene: TRBJ2-2; CDR3nt: TGTGCCAGCTCACCTGGAGGACTAGCCGACACCGGGGAGCTGTTTTTT; CDR3aa: CASSPGGLADTGELFF
abundance: .; len: 13; d_gene: .; v_gene: TRBV19; j_gene: TRBJ2-5; CDR3nt: TGTGCCAGTAGTATGAACAGGGAAGAGACCCAGTACTTC; CDR3aa: CASSMNREETQYF
abundance: .; len: 12; d_gene: .; v_gene: TRBV19; j_gene: TRBJ1-6; CDR3nt: TGTGCCAGTAGTATCATTGGGGGTCCCCTCCACTTT; CDR3aa: CASSIIGGPLHF